The 25 T cell receptor beta chains below come from one sample, sequenced in a study of human T cells and chemical hapten exposure. Each CDR3 protein gets one entry after TCRdb re-called the RACE reads with MiXCR. The sample carries 300,000 to 450,000 distinct CDR3 sequences, 4% to 6% recorded once. This sample's time point: pre-sensitization, week 0. Indicated treatment: therapeutic diphenylcyclopropenone sensitization with weekly scalp DPC. The sequencing used whole blood, collected in connection with sensitization to the hapten diphenylcyclopropenone (DPC). Receptor source: a woman aged 45 to 65 with alopecia areata. Some clones in this sample may be carry-over from other donors' samples.

The chain recombines TRBV6-2 or TRBV6-3 with TRBJ1-1; TRBD1 is a possible D gene (5 bases). V was trimmed by 6 bases and J by 11 bases, leaving 16 bases between them. CDR3 length: 12 amino acids. CDR1 is MNHEY, CDR2 SVGEGT, per germline. The CDR3 sequence: CASSNGGRDAFF. CDR3 nucleotides: TGTGCCAGCAGCAACGGTGGCAGGGATGCTTTCTTT.

This clonotype has at least ten counts. The chain joins TRBV12-3 or TRBV12-4 to TRBJ1-2; TRBD1 matches at 8 bases. V shed 5 bases and J 4 bases; nucleotides not matched to a gene: 6. This CDR3 spans 14 amino acids. CDR3 protein: CASSPDTGGYGYTF. CDR3 nucleotide sequence: TGTGCCAGCAGTCCCGATACAGGGGGCTATGGCTACACCTTC.

The table lists this clonotype with a few counts. This rearrangement joins TRBV2 to TRBJ2-7; possibly TRBD1 for D (5 bases). V gave up 4 bases and J gave up 3 bases, with 13 bases separating them. Germline CDR1 and CDR2: SNHLY and FYNNEI. The length of the CDR3 is 14 residues. The CDR3 DNA follows: TGTGCCAGCAGTGTAATGGCAGGGCACTACGAGCAGTACTTC. It yields the protein CASSVMAGHYEQYF.

This clonotype was detected ten times or more. This chain connects TRBV29-1 to TRBJ1-2; 8 nucleotides match TRBD1. The V and J ends lost 2 bases and 4 bases, in that order; junction bases with no gene match: 6. The CDR3 sequence is 14 residues long. Per germline, CDR1 SQVTM and CDR2 ANQGSEA. CDR3 coding DNA: TGCAGCGTTGAAATAACAGGGGGGCCCTATGGCTACACCTTC. Translating it yields CSVEITGGPYGYTF.

This clonotype was found many times. This chain joins TRBV2 and TRBJ1-1, with unresolved D. Trimming cost V 3 bases and J 5 bases, with 10 bases left between them. Looked up from germline, CDR1 is SNHLY and CDR2 is FYNNEI. This CDR3 contains 13 residues. The CDR3 DNA is TGTGCCAGCAGTGACTACAGACAAACTGAAGCTTTCTTT. Translation: CASSDYRQTEAFF.

A few counts support this clonotype. The chain employs TRBV10-3 and TRBJ2-1, with 7 positions matching TRBD2. CDR1 and CDR2 from the germline V gene are ENHRY and SYGVKD. The CDR3 consists of 16 residues. V was pared by 3 bases and J by 5 bases, with 10 bases of the junction left unmatched. CDR3 in amino acids: CAISDIVSGAHNEQFF. The CDR3 bases are TGTGCCATCAGTGATATTGTCAGCGGGGCCCACAATGAGCAGTTCTTC.

This clonotype has ten or more counts. V gene TRBV9 combines with J gene TRBJ2-3; D is undetermined. The CDR3 is 11 residues long. Germline CDR1 and CDR2: SGDLS and YYNGEE. The V end was cut by 0 bases, the J end by 4 bases, with 0 bases between. CDR3 region: CASSVADTQYF. For the CDR3, the DNA is TGTGCCAGCAGCGTAGCAGATACGCAGTATTTT.

V and J are TRBV24-1 and TRBJ1-2, with 11 positions matching TRBD1. The CDR3 sequence is 14 residues long. Germline values: CDR1 KGHDR, CDR2 SFDVKD. V lost 4 bases and J lost 7; bases outside the gene matches: 4. The CDR3 DNA reads TGTGCCACCAGTGACGGGACAGGGGGAAGTGGCTACACCTTC. Amino acid sequence: CATSDGTGGSGYTF.

This clonotype was counted a few times. The rearrangement joins TRBV7-8 to TRBJ2-4; 7 nucleotides align to TRBD1. There are 14 residues in the CDR3. Trimming cost V 5 bases and J 6 bases; bases outside gene matches: 7. Germline CDR1 reads SGHVS; CDR2 reads FQNEAQ. In DNA form, the CDR3 reads TGTGCCAGCAGCCTTAAGACAGGGATAAACATTCAGTACTTC. As protein: CASSLKTGINIQYF.

This clonotype was found many times. The CDR3 is CASSQESRPGGRTGELFF. CDR3 sequence (DNA): TGTGCCAGCAGCCAAGAATCTCGGCCAGGGGGCCGAACCGGGGAGCTGTTTTTT. V gene TRBV3-1 combines with J gene TRBJ2-2, with 8 bases lining up with TRBD1. Germline V gives CDR1 LGHDT, CDR2 YNNKEL (reference sequence). After removal of 0 bases from V and 5 bases from J, the junction contained 11 bases not matched to a gene. The CDR3 is made up of 18 amino acids.

In this sample, this clonotype turned up a few times. This chain joins TRBV29-1 and TRBJ2-5, with TRBD2 matching over 10 bases. CDR1 and CDR2 from the germline V gene are SQVTM and ANQGSEA. The CDR3 totals 14 residues. With V trimmed by 6 bases and J by 5 bases, 9 bases remained unmatched. Here the CDR3 reads CSVPSGAGGETQYF. Here the CDR3 DNA reads TGCAGCGTCCCTAGCGGAGCGGGAGGGGAGACCCAGTACTTC.

This clonotype was recorded many times. This rearrangement joins TRBV7-6 to TRBJ2-5; 9 bases fit TRBD2. CDR1 and CDR2 from the germline V gene are SGHVS and FNYEAQ. The V segment lost 4 bases and the J segment 1 base; nucleotides outside the gene matches: 16. The CDR3 loop spans 19 amino acids. CDR3 loop: CASSSRPLSGGTLQETQYF. CDR3 nucleotides: TGTGCCAGCAGCTCCCGACCCCTTAGCGGGGGCACCCTCCAAGAGACCCAGTACTTC. Variable domain in full (rest from reference TRBV7-6 and TRBJ2-5): GAGVSQSPRYKVTKRGQDVALRCDPISGHVSLYWYRQALGQGPEFLTYFNYEAQQDKSGLPNDRFSAERPEGSISTLTIQRTEQRDSAMYRCASSSRPLSGGTLQETQYFGPGTRLLVL.

The rearrangement links TRBV7-8 to TRBJ2-1; 7 bases are shared with TRBD2. This CDR3 spans 15 amino acids. V shed 1 base, J shed 5 bases, and the junction held 5 bases outside the gene matches. The germline V gene encodes CDR1 SGHVS and CDR2 FQNEAQ. For the CDR3, the DNA is TGTGCCAGCAGCTTAGAGGCTAGCGGCCACAATGAGCAGTTCTTC. It yields the protein CASSLEASGHNEQFF.

This clonotype was counted at least ten times. The chain employs TRBV9 and TRBJ2-7; the match to TRBD2 covers 11 bases. CDR3 length: 17 amino acids. CDR1 SGDLS and CDR2 YYNGEE come from the germline V gene. V shed 4 bases and J 3 bases; nucleotides not matched to a gene: 12. The CDR3 here is CASSPWGTSGMNYEQYF. In DNA form, the CDR3 reads TGTGCCAGCAGCCCGTGGGGGACTAGCGGTATGAACTACGAGCAGTACTTC.

This clonotype was seen more than once but under ten times. The genes are TRBV6-1 and TRBJ1-2, with a weak D call TRBD1 (5 bases). The germline V and J ends were trimmed by 2 bases and 6 bases, with 16 bases remaining between them. The CDR3 runs to 15 residues. Per the germline V gene, CDR1 is MNHNS and CDR2 is SASEGT. The DNA of the CDR3 is TGTGCCAGCAGTGAACCCACGGCAGGGAGGAATGGCTACACCTTC. It is translated as CASSEPTAGRNGYTF.

The V call is TRBV5-1, the J call TRBJ2-4; 8 bases are shared with TRBD2. The V gene end was trimmed by 2 bases and the J gene end by 8 bases; junction bases not matched to a gene: 3. Germline CDR1 and CDR2: SGHRS and YFSETQ. This CDR3 region has 13 residues. The chain's CDR3 is CASSLSGSDIQYF. CDR3 DNA sequence: TGCGCCAGCAGCTTAAGCGGGAGTGACATTCAGTACTTC.

This clonotype was recorded at least ten times. The chain links TRBV6-5 to TRBJ1-3; D gene ambiguous. V lost 0 bases and J lost 0, with 9 bases in between. The CDR3 runs to 16 residues. CDR1 and CDR2 (germline): MNHEY, SVGAGI. As DNA, the CDR3 is TGTGCCAGCAGTTACTCGATGCACCTCTCTGGAAACACCATATATTTT. Amino acid sequence: CASSYSMHLSGNTIYF.

This clonotype turned up a few times. The junction and the germline gene differ at one end; a read error may be behind it. The chain recombines TRBV2 with TRBJ2-7; no firm D call. CDR1 SNHLY and CDR2 FYNNEI come from the germline V gene. This CDR3 spans 12 amino acids. CDR3 sequence reads: CASGVMSGRWDF. The CDR3 coding sequence is TGTGCCAGCGGGGTGATGTCCGGTCGCTGGGACTTC.

This clonotype was detected a few times. The J gene is TRBJ2-3, the V gene TRBV29-1; the D is unclear. The germline CDR1 and CDR2 sequences are SQVTM and ANQGSEA. The V end lost 2 bases, the J end lost 2 bases, and 8 bases lay between the germline ends. The CDR3 contains 13 residues. In DNA form, the CDR3 reads TGCAGCGTTGAATGGCAGCCCACAGATACGCAGTATTTT. The encoded protein is CSVEWQPTDTQYF.

The sample holds many counts of this clonotype. This rearrangement joins TRBV12-3 or TRBV12-4 to TRBJ2-5, with 7 bases identical to TRBD2. The CDR3 loop spans 18 amino acids. Trimming removed 8 bases from V and 3 bases from J; junction bases left unmatched: 21. In DNA form, the CDR3 reads TGTGCCAGCTCCTTCTCCGCCCGGGGCGGGAGATGGGAAGAGACCCAGTACTTC. Protein: CASSFSARGGRWEETQYF.

V gene TRBV28 combines with J gene TRBJ2-3; no clear D gene. CDR3 length: 17 residues. From germline, CDR1 is MDHEN and CDR2 SYDVKM. Trimming left V 4 bases short and J 2 bases short, with 19 bases between. CDR3 nucleotide sequence: TGTGCCAGCAGTTCCTTCCATCTACGGGCAAACACAGATACGCAGTATTTT. It is translated as CASSSFHLRANTDTQYF.

The chain employs TRBV12-3 or TRBV12-4 and TRBJ2-7, with D perhaps TRBD2 (5 bases). The CDR3 totals 15 residues. V was pared by 4 bases and J by 0 bases, with 13 bases between. The CDR3 loop is CASSSPEGFSYEQYF. Here the CDR3 DNA reads TGTGCCAGCAGTTCCCCTGAGGGATTCTCCTACGAGCAGTACTTC.

This clonotype was detected ten times or more. The J gene is TRBJ2-7, the V gene TRBV9, with TRBD1 matching over 7 bases. Germline V CDR1 and CDR2: SGDLS, YYNGEE. The V gene end was trimmed by 0 bases and the J gene end by 6 bases; junction bases not matched to a gene: 6. The length of the CDR3 is 14 residues. Written as DNA, the CDR3 is TGTGCCAGCAGCGTAGTTTCAGGGGGAAGCGAGCAGTACTTC. Translated, it gives CASSVVSGGSEQYF.

This clonotype was seen many times. This rearrangement joins TRBV5-6 to TRBJ1-6; 9 bases match TRBD1. In germline, CDR1 is SGHDT, CDR2 YYEEEE. With 5 bases clipped from V and 7 bases from J, the junction kept 7 bases outside the gene matches. The length of the CDR3 is 15 residues. The CDR3 nucleotides are TGTGCCAGCAGGAGACAGGGGGTAGGAAATTCACCCCTCCACTTT. Its translation: CASRRQGVGNSPLHF.

This chain joins TRBV15 and TRBJ1-5, with TRBD1 matching over 8 bases. Germline CDR1 LNHNV, CDR2 YYDKDF (reference sequence). The CDR3 spans 15 residues. V trimming: 0 bases; J trimming: 6 bases; junction bases outside the gene matches: 4. Written as DNA, the CDR3 is TGTGCCACCAGCAGAGACAGGGGGCTCGGTCAGCCCCAGCATTTT. Translation gives CATSRDRGLGQPQHF. The full variable domain, rest sourced from reference TRBV15 and TRBJ1-5, is DAMVIQNPRYQVTQFGKPVTLSCSQTLNHNVMYWYQQKSSQAPKLLFHYYDKDFNNEADTPDNFQSRRPNTSFCFLDIRSPGLGDTAMYLCATSRDRGLGQPQHFGDGTRLSIL.